This T cell receptor beta chain was sequenced during a study of T cell responses to AZD1222 COVID-19 vaccine. TCRdb's table, derived via immunoSEQ multiplex PCR, lists solely in-frame clones and lacks some. The sample yields 90,000 to 110,000 clones, around 76% seen once. This sequence was found in an adult in good health. The source material was peripheral blood, sampled on day 0 of AZD1222 vaccination.

The CDR3 DNA follows: TGTGCCAGCAGCTTAGGGCACTCCGAGCAGTACTTC. Its protein is CASSLGHSEQYF. V gene TRBV11-2 combines with J gene TRBJ2-7; no firm D call. The CDR3 runs 12 residues. Germline V gene lookup returns CDR1 SGHAT and CDR2 FQNNGV. Trimming removed 1 base from V and 6 bases from J, with 7 bases in between.